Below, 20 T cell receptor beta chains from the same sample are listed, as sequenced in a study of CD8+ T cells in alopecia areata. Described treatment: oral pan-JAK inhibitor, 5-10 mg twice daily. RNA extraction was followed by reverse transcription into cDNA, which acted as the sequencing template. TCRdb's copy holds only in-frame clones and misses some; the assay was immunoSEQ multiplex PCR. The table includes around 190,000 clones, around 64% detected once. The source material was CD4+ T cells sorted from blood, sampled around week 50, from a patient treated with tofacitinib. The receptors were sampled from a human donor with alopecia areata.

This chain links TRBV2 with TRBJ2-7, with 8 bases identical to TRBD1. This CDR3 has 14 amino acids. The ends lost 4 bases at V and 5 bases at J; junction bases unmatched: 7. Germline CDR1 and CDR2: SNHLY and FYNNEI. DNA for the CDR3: TGTGCCAGCAGTGTCGGGCAGGGGGCGGACGAGCAGTACTTC. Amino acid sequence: CASSVGQGADEQYF.

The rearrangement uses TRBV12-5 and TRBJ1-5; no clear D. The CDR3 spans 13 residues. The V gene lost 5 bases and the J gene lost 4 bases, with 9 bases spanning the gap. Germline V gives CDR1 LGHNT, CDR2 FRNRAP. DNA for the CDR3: TGTGCTAGTGGTGCTGAGGATAATCAGCCCCAGCATTTT. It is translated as CASGAEDNQPQHF.

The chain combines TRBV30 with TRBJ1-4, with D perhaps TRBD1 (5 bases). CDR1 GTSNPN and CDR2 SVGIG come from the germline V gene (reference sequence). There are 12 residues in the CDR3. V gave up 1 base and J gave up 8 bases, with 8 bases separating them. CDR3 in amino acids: CAWSGGVEKLFF. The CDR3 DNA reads TGTGCCTGGAGTGGGGGGGTCGAAAAACTGTTTTTT.

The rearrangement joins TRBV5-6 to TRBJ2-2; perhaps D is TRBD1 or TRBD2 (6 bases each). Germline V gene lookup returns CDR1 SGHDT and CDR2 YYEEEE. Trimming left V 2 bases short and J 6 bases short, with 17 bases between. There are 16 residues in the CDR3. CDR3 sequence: CASSFVRSGAAGELFF. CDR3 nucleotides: TGTGCCAGCAGCTTTGTTCGGTCGGGGGCGGCCGGGGAGCTGTTTTTT.

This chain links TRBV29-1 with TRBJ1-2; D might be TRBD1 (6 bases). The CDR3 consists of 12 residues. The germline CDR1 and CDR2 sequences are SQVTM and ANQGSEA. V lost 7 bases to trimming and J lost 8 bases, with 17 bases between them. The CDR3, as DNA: TGCAGCGGAAAGTCAGGGGTCGCCGGCTACACCTTC. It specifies CSGKSGVAGYTF.

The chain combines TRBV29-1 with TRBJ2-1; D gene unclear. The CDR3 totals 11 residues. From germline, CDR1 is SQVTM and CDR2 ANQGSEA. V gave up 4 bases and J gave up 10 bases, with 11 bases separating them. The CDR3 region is CSVVIQREQFF. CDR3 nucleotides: TGCAGCGTTGTTATCCAGCGAGAGCAGTTCTTC.

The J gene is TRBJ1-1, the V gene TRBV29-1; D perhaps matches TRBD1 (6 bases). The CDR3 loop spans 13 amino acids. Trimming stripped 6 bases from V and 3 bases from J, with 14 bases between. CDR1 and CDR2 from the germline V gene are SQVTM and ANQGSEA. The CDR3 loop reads CSVRPRGDTEAFF. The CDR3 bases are TGCAGCGTCAGGCCCAGGGGAGACACTGAAGCTTTCTTT.

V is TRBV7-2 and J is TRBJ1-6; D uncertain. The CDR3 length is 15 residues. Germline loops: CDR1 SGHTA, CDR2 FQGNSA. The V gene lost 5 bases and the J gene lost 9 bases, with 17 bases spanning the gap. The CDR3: CASSPLRQVGSPLHF. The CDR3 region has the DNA TGTGCCAGCAGCCCCCTTCGGCAGGTCGGTTCACCCCTCCACTTT.

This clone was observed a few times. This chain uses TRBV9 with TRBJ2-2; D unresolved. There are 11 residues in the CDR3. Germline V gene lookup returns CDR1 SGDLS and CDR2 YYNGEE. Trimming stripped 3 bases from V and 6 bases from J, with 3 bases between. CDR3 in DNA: TGTGCCAGCAGCGGACCCGGGGAGCTGTTTTTT. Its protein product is CASSGPGELFF.

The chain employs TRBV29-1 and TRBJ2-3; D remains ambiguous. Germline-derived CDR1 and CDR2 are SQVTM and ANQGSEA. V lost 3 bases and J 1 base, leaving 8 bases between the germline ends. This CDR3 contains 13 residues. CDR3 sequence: CSVDRGGTDTQYF. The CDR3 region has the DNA TGCAGCGTTGATCGTGGAGGCACAGATACGCAGTATTTT.

The CDR3 DNA sequence: TGCAGCGTTGTGGGAGTGGTCTTTGAGCAGTTCTTC. Its protein product is CSVVGVVFEQFF. The chain recombines TRBV29-1 with TRBJ2-1, with D possibly matching TRBD2 (5 bases). V shed 4 bases and J shed 9 bases, with 13 bases lying between them. The CDR3 contains 12 residues. Germline V gives CDR1 SQVTM, CDR2 ANQGSEA.

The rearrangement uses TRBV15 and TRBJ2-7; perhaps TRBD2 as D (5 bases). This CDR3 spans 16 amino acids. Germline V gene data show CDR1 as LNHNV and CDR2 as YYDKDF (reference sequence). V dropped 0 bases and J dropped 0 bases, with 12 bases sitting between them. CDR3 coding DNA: TGTGCCACCAGCAGAGATCGAGGGTGGTCCTCCTACGAGCAGTACTTC. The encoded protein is CATSRDRGWSSYEQYF.

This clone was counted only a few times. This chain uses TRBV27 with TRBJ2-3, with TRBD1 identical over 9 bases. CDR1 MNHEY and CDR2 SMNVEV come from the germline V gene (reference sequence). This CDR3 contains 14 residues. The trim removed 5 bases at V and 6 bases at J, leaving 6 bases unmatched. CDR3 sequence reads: CASSPGQGGDTQYF. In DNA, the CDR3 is TGTGCCAGCAGTCCGGGACAGGGCGGGGATACGCAGTATTTT.

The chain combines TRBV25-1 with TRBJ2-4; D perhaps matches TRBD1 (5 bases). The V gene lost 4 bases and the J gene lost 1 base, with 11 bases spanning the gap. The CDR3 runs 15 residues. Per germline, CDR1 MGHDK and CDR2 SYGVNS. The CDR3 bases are TGTGCCAGCAGTGGGCAGGGCTCGGCCAAAAACATTCAGTACTTC. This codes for CASSGQGSAKNIQYF.

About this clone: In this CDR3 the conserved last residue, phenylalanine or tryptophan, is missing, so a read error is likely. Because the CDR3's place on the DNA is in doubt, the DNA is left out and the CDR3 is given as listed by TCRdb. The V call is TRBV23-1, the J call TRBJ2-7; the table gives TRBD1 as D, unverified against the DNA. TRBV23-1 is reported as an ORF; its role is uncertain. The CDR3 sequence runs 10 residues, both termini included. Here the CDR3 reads CASCSTGELA.

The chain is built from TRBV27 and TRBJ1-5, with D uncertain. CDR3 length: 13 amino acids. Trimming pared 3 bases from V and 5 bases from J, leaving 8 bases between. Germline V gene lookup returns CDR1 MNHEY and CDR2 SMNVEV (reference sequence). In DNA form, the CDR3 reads TGTGCCAGCAGTTTGTACACGGATCAGCCCCAGCATTTT. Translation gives CASSLYTDQPQHF.

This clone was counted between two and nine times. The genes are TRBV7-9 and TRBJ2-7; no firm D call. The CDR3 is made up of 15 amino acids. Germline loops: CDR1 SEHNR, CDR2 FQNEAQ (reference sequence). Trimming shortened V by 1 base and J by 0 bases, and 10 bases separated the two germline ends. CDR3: CASSLGPLSSYEQYF. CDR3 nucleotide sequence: TGTGCCAGCAGCTTAGGACCTCTATCCTCCTACGAGCAGTACTTC.

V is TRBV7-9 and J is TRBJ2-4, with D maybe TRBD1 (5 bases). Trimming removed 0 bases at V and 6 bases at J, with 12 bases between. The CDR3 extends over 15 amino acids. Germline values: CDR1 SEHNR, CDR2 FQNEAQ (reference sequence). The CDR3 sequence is CASSLAPTGRNIQYF. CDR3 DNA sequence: TGTGCCAGCAGCTTAGCCCCCACAGGACGAAACATTCAGTACTTC. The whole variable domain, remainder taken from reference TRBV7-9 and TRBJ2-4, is DTGVSQNPRHKITKRGQNVTFRCDPISEHNRLYWYRQTLGQGPEFLTYFQNEAQLEKSRLLSDRFSAERPKGSFSTLEIQRTEQGDSAMYLCASSLAPTGRNIQYFGAGTRLSVL.

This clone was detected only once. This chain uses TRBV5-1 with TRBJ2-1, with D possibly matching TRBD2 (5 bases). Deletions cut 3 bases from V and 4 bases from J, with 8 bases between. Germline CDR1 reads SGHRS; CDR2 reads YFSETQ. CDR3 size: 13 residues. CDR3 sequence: CASSSEAYNEQFF. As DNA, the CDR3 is TGCGCCAGCAGCTCGGAGGCGTACAATGAGCAGTTCTTC.

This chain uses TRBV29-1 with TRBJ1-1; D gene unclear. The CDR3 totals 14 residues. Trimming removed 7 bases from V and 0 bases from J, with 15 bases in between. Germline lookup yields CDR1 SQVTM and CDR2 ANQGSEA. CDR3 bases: TGCAGCGCCCCCTCGTCGAGGATGAACACTGAAGCTTTCTTT. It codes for CSAPSSRMNTEAFF.